These 15 T cell receptor beta chains came from one sample sequenced in a study of blood T cell repertoires in COVID-19. TCRdb's copy holds only in-frame clones and misses some; the assay was immunoSEQ multiplex PCR. The sample lists roughly 76,000 clones, 91% occurring once. Sample: peripheral blood. The receptors shown here come from a woman aged 60-75 years with active COVID-19.

The rearrangement links TRBV5-1 to TRBJ1-4; TRBD1 might be the D (5 bases). Trimming shortened V by 3 bases and J by 0 bases, and 9 bases separated the two germline ends. The CDR3 has 15 residues. CDR1 SGHRS and CDR2 YFSETQ come from the germline V gene. CDR3 protein: CASSSGPATNEKLFF. In DNA form, the CDR3 reads TGCGCCAGCAGCTCAGGGCCGGCAACTAATGAAAAACTGTTTTTT. The full variable domain, its missing parts supplied by reference TRBV5-1 and TRBJ1-4, is KAGVTQTPRYLIKTRGQQVTLSCSPISGHRSVSWYQQTPGQGLQFLFEYFSETQRNKGNFPGRFSGRQFSNSRSEMNVSTLELGDSALYLCASSSGPATNEKLFFGSGTQLSVL.

This sequence joins TRBV28 and TRBJ1-5; D is undetermined. Trimming took 3 bases from V and 5 from J, leaving 11 bases between them. CDR1 is MDHEN and CDR2 is SYDVKM in the germline V gene. The CDR3 runs 14 residues. In DNA form, the CDR3 reads TGTGCCAGCAGTTTCCGAAACGGGGATCAGCCCCAGCATTTT. It translates to CASSFRNGDQPQHF. Complete variable domain (other parts from reference TRBV28 and TRBJ1-5): DVKVTQSSRYLVKRTGEKVFLECVQDMDHENMFWYRQDPGLGLRLIYFSYDVKMKEKGDIPEGYSVSREKKERFSLILESASTNQTSMYLCASSFRNGDQPQHFGDGTRLSIL.

The DNA of the CDR3 is TGTGCCAGCAGCTGGACTAGCGGGATAAAAACAGATACGCAGTATTTT. Amino acid sequence: CASSWTSGIKTDTQYF. J is TRBJ2-3 and V is TRBV11-1, with 12 bases fitting TRBD2. Germline values: CDR1 SGHAT, CDR2 FQDESV (reference sequence). With V trimmed by 4 bases and J by 3 bases, 5 bases remained unmatched. The CDR3 is 16 amino acids.

This clone was picked up one time. CDR3 residues: CATSRGLAENQETQYF. Written as DNA, the CDR3 is TGTGCCACCAGCAGAGGACTAGCGGAAAACCAAGAGACCCAGTACTTC. The chain recombines TRBV15 with TRBJ2-5; TRBD2 agrees at 9 bases. J was trimmed by 0 bases and V by 1 base; bases with no gene match: 3. Germline V gene data show CDR1 as LNHNV and CDR2 as YYDKDF (reference sequence). This CDR3 has 16 amino acids.

The rearrangement links TRBV3-1 (or the pseudogene TRBV3-2) to TRBJ1-4, with 7 bases fitting TRBD1. Germline-derived CDR1 and CDR2 are LGHDT and YNNKEL (reference sequence). Unmatched junction bases numbered 15, after V lost 3 bases and J lost 8 bases. This CDR3 is 17 amino acids long. CDR3 in DNA: TGTGCCAGCAGCCAGCAGACAGGGCGCGGTTCACAGGAAAAACTGTTTTTT. This gives the protein CASSQQTGRGSQEKLFF.

The CDR3 loop reads CASSDRDRGFYGYTF. CDR3 sequence (DNA): TGTGCCAGCAGTGATCGGGACAGGGGATTCTATGGCTACACCTTC. The chain links TRBV2 to TRBJ1-2, with 10 positions matching TRBD1. The V and J ends lost 3 bases and 4 bases, in that order; junction bases with no gene match: 5. Germline V gene sequence: CDR1 SNHLY, CDR2 FYNNEI. The CDR3 sequence is 15 residues long.

This chain joins TRBV28 and TRBJ2-5; tentatively, D is TRBD2 (6 bases). V dropped 4 bases and J dropped 3 bases, with 15 bases sitting between them. Germline V CDR1 and CDR2: MDHEN, SYDVKM. CDR3 length: 15 residues. The CDR3 DNA sequence: TGTGCCAGCAGTTCGCAACTCGCGGGAAAAGAGACCCAGTACTTC. Its protein product is CASSSQLAGKETQYF.

This clone was detected only a few times. The chain joins TRBV10-1 to TRBJ2-5; D is unresolved. Trimming pared 5 bases from V and 4 bases from J, leaving 11 bases between. The CDR3 extends over 13 amino acids. Per germline, CDR1 WNHNN and CDR2 SYGVQD (reference sequence). CDR3 nucleotides: TGCGCCAGCAGTTTGGGTAGCCCAGAGACCCAGTACTTC. Translated: CASSLGSPETQYF.

The rearrangement uses TRBV6-5 and TRBJ2-7; D perhaps matches TRBD2 (7 bases). Germline V lookup: CDR1 MNHEY, CDR2 SVGAGI. This CDR3 has 14 amino acids. Trimming took off 8 bases at V and 7 bases at J, with 21 bases between the two ends. CDR3 sequence (DNA): TGTGCCAGCCAGACCGGGACAAGGGGAGGGGAGCAGTACTTC. Amino acid sequence: CASQTGTRGGEQYF.

Here the CDR3 DNA reads TGTGCCAGTAGGATCGGGGGGGAGACTAGGGCCAGAGGGGAGCAGTTCTTC. Its protein is CASRIGGETRARGEQFF. The chain uses TRBV19 and TRBJ2-1; 8 bases are a match to TRBD2. CDR1 LNHDA and CDR2 SQIVND come from the germline V gene (reference sequence). The CDR3 length is 17 residues. The V gene end was trimmed by 6 bases and the J gene end by 10 bases; junction bases not matched to a gene: 20.

The rearrangement links TRBV27 to TRBJ2-7; 9 nucleotides align to TRBD1. The V and J ends lost 5 bases and 3 bases, in that order; junction bases with no gene match: 11. The CDR3 extends over 16 amino acids. Germline V lookup: CDR1 MNHEY, CDR2 SMNVEV (reference sequence). CDR3: CASSTRTGVTIYEQYF. CDR3 DNA sequence: TGTGCCAGCAGTACTCGGACAGGGGTGACTATCTACGAGCAGTACTTC.

The V call is TRBV5-1, the J call TRBJ2-3, with 12 bases that match TRBD2. The germline gives CDR1 SGHRS, CDR2 YFSETQ. The J segment lost 4 bases and the V segment lost 0 bases, leaving 3 bases of the junction unmatched. This CDR3 spans 16 amino acids. The CDR3 nucleotides are TGCGCCAGCAGCTTGGGGACTAGCGGGATCCCAGATACGCAGTATTTT. Amino acids: CASSLGTSGIPDTQYF. Looking up the rest from reference TRBV5-1 and TRBJ2-3 gives the full variable domain: KAGVTQTPRYLIKTRGQQVTLSCSPISGHRSVSWYQQTPGQGLQFLFEYFSETQRNKGNFPGRFSGRQFSNSRSEMNVSTLELGDSALYLCASSLGTSGIPDTQYFGPGTRLTVL.

This sequence joins TRBV30 and TRBJ1-5; D unresolved. V dropped 2 bases and J dropped 5 bases, with 10 bases sitting between them. The CDR3 has 13 residues. The germline gives CDR1 GTSNPN, CDR2 SVGIG (reference sequence). The CDR3 protein is CAWSTGLYQPQHF. CDR3 sequence (DNA): TGTGCCTGGAGTACGGGTTTGTATCAGCCCCAGCATTTT.

The chain links TRBV7-9 to TRBJ1-3; D is ambiguous. The CDR3 contains 14 residues. Trimming cost V 1 base and J 4 bases, with 8 bases left between them. In germline, CDR1 is SEHNR, CDR2 FQNEAQ (reference sequence). CDR3 DNA sequence: TGTGCCAGCAGCTTAGGCCAGGAAGGAAACACCATATATTTT. Amino acids: CASSLGQEGNTIYF.

This clone was detected only once. The J gene is TRBJ2-7, the V gene TRBV10-3; TRBD1 matches at 9 bases. Germline CDR1 reads ENHRY; CDR2 reads SYGVKD. V shed 7 bases and J 9 bases; nucleotides not matched to a gene: 10. CDR3 length: 13 residues. DNA of the CDR3: TGTGCCATCAACCACGGGACAGGGATTAGGCAGTACTTC. Amino acids: CAINHGTGIRQYF.